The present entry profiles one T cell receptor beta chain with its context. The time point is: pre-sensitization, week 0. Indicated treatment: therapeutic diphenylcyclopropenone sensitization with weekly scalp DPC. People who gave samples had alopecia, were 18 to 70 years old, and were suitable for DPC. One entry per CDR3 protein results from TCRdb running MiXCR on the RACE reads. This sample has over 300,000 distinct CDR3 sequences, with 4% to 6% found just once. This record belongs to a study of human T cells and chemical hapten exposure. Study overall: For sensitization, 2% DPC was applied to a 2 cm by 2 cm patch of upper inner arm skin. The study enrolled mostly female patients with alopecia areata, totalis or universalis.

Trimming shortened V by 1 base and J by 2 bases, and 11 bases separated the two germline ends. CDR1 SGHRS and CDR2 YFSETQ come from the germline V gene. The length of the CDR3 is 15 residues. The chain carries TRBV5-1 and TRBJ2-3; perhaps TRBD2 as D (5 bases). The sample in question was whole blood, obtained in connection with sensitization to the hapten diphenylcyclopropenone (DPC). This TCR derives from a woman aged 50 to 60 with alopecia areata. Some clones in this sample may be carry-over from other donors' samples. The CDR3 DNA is TGCGCCAGCAGCTTGAGTGGACGGGACACAGATACGCAGTATTTT. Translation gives CASSLSGRDTDTQYF.